The 25 T cell receptor beta chains below all came from one sample that was sequenced in a study of T-cell reconstitution after alpha-beta-depleted transplantation in children. The authors prepared the TCRbeta library with unique molecular identifiers. TCRdb called the PCR reads again in MiXCR, with one record for every CDR3 protein. The repertoire has 300,000 to 400,000 distinct CDR3 sequences, 15% to 20% of them found once; the top ten carry approximately 44%. Here the sequenced sample was PBMCs, mostly from graft donor cells, taken 360 days after TCRalphabeta/CD19-depleted stem cell transplant. The receptor source for this set is a male patient aged 2 to 10 who had a stem cell transplant for acute lymphoblastic leukemia, so the T cells may come from the graft donor.

This clonotype was observed a handful of times. V usage is TRBV10-3 and J usage is TRBJ1-5; a possible D gene is TRBD1 (6 bases). Germline loops: CDR1 ENHRY, CDR2 SYGVKD. Trimming took off 0 bases at V and 3 bases at J, with 9 bases between the two ends. The CDR3 loop spans 15 amino acids. The DNA for the CDR3 is TGTGCCATCAGTGAGTCAGGACAGTACAATCAGCCCCAGCATTTT. Protein sequence: CAISESGQYNQPQHF.

The V and J genes are TRBV18 and TRBJ1-5; TRBD1 might be the D (6 bases). This CDR3 is 16 amino acids long. Trimming left V 1 base short and J 0 bases short, with 10 bases between. The germline gives CDR1 KGHSH, CDR2 LQKENI. DNA for the CDR3: TGTGCCAGCTCACCACGGGCAGGGGATAGCAATCAGCCCCAGCATTTT. Its translation is CASSPRAGDSNQPQHF.

The chain has TRBV4-1 and TRBJ2-2; tentative D call: TRBD2 (6 bases). Trimming removed 4 bases from V and 5 bases from J, with 17 bases in between. The CDR3 is made up of 16 amino acids. Germline V gene data show CDR1 as MGHRA and CDR2 as YSYEKL. The CDR3 reads CASSRHPGEGTGELFF. DNA for the CDR3: TGCGCCAGCAGCCGTCACCCGGGAGAGGGTACCGGGGAGCTGTTTTTT.

This clonotype was observed a handful of times. The chain employs TRBV6-2 or TRBV6-3 and TRBJ1-3; no firm D call. Trimming stripped 7 bases from V and 0 bases from J, with 10 bases between. Germline assignment: CDR1 MNHEY and CDR2 SVGEGT. The CDR3 loop spans 14 amino acids. CDR3 bases: TGTGCCAGCAATCCCAGGAGCTCTGGAAACACCATATATTTT. Protein: CASNPRSSGNTIYF.

The chain carries TRBV29-1 and TRBJ1-5; D uncertain. The ends were cut back, 6 bases at V and 0 bases at J, with 12 bases in the middle. In germline, CDR1 is SQVTM, CDR2 ANQGSEA. This CDR3 has 14 amino acids. DNA for the CDR3: TGCAGCGTGCTAGATCCTTATAGCAATCAGCCCCAGCATTTT. This codes for CSVLDPYSNQPQHF.

This clonotype was detected a few times. The V and J genes are TRBV4-1 and TRBJ2-1; D is ambiguous. Trimming pared 2 bases from V and 6 bases from J, leaving 11 bases between. Germline CDR1 reads MGHRA; CDR2 reads YSYEKL. This CDR3 is built from 14 residues. CDR3 DNA: TGCGCCAGCAGCCAAAAGCCCCTGGGCAATGAGCAGTTCTTC. It codes for CASSQKPLGNEQFF.

This clonotype was counted at least ten times. This sequence joins TRBV18 and TRBJ1-1, with D perhaps TRBD1 (5 bases). The V gene lost 4 bases and the J gene lost 6 bases, with 15 bases spanning the gap. Germline values: CDR1 KGHSH, CDR2 LQKENI. CDR3 size: 14 residues. The CDR3 spells CASSLSGGGAEAFF. In nucleotides, the CDR3 is TGTGCCAGCTCACTCTCGGGGGGAGGCGCTGAAGCTTTCTTT.

The sample holds a few counts of this clonotype. J is TRBJ1-6 and V is TRBV4-3; the D is unclear. Germline lookup yields CDR1 LGHNA and CDR2 YSLEER. The CDR3 has 15 amino acids. The V gene lost 0 bases and the J gene lost 2 bases, with 5 bases spanning the gap. Written as DNA, the CDR3 is TGCGCCAGCAGCCAAGATCGTCCCTATAATTCACCCCTCCACTTT. Its translation: CASSQDRPYNSPLHF.

This clonotype was seen a few times. This sequence joins TRBV29-1 and TRBJ2-7; D unclear. The germline V gene has CDR1 SQVTM and CDR2 ANQGSEA. V was clipped by 4 bases and J by 4 bases, with 11 bases between them. This CDR3 has 12 amino acids. The CDR3 DNA reads as TGCAGCGTTGTCAGCGTCCTGTACGAGCAGTACTTC. It translates to CSVVSVLYEQYF.

The rearrangement joins TRBV4-3 to TRBJ1-1, with D perhaps matching TRBD1 (5 bases). Germline lookup yields CDR1 LGHNA and CDR2 YSLEER. The CDR3 totals 15 residues. Trimming took off 1 base at V and 5 bases at J, with 14 bases between the two ends. This CDR3 reads CASSQVFRGGTEAFF. The CDR3 region has the DNA TGCGCCAGCAGCCAAGTCTTCCGTGGGGGGACTGAAGCTTTCTTT.

This clonotype was counted ten times or more. The rearrangement joins TRBV7-8 to TRBJ1-2; D is unresolved. V was cut by 1 base and J by 2 bases, with 11 bases left in between. Germline lookup yields CDR1 SGHVS and CDR2 FQNEAQ. This CDR3 region has 15 residues. The CDR3 nucleotides read TGTGCCAGCAGCTTAGGACTGGGAGACAACTATGGCTACACCTTC. Translation gives CASSLGLGDNYGYTF. The whole variable domain, filled in from reference TRBV7-8 and TRBJ1-2, reads GAGVSQSPRYKVAKRGQDVALRCDPISGHVSLFWYQQALGQGPEFLTYFQNEAQLDKSGLPSDRFFAERPEGSVSTLKIQRTQQEDSAVYLCASSLGLGDNYGYTFGSGTRLTVV.

J is TRBJ2-7 and V is TRBV6-5; TRBD2 might be the D (6 bases). Germline CDR1 is MNHEY and CDR2 is SVGAGI. V gave up 2 bases and J gave up 4 bases, with 24 bases separating them. The CDR3 covers 18 residues. The chain's CDR3 is CASSYGRVSAGGGYEQYF. The CDR3 DNA sequence: TGTGCCAGCAGTTACGGTCGGGTGTCCGCGGGCGGAGGGTACGAGCAGTACTTC.

This clonotype was seen a handful of times. The rearrangement uses TRBV2 and TRBJ2-5, with TRBD2 matching 8 bases. Germline CDR1 reads SNHLY; CDR2 reads FYNNEI. With 8 bases clipped from V and 3 bases from J, the junction kept 8 bases outside the gene matches. The CDR3 has 14 amino acids. CDR3 DNA: TGTGCCAGCTTGAGTGGGCGGGGGGAAGAGACCCAGTACTTC. It translates to CASLSGRGEETQYF.

The table lists this clonotype with a few counts. The chain is built from TRBV4-1 and TRBJ2-3; 8 bases align to TRBD2. The trim removed 0 bases at V and 6 bases at J, leaving 20 bases unmatched. The CDR3 is made up of 20 amino acids. The germline V gene encodes CDR1 MGHRA and CDR2 YSYEKL. The CDR3 spells CASSQDHSWPGLVISDTQYF. The DNA of the CDR3 is TGCGCCAGCAGCCAAGACCACAGCTGGCCGGGACTAGTCATTAGCGATACGCAGTATTTT.

The chain has TRBV5-1 and TRBJ2-3; a possible D gene is TRBD1 (6 bases). Germline V gene data show CDR1 as SGHRS and CDR2 as YFSETQ. The CDR3 loop spans 14 amino acids. V lost 2 bases, J lost 3 bases, and 10 bases lay in between. The CDR3 sequence is CASSFGQPTDTQYF. CDR3 DNA: TGCGCCAGCAGCTTTGGACAGCCTACAGATACGCAGTATTTT.

Written as DNA, the CDR3 is TGTGCCAGCAGCGATCTAGGCCCGGCTGCTCCTACCTACGAGCAGTACTTC. This gives the protein CASSDLGPAAPTYEQYF. This chain links TRBV28 with TRBJ2-7; D is unresolved. Per the germline V gene, CDR1 is MDHEN and CDR2 is SYDVKM. This CDR3 is 17 amino acids long. V gave up 6 bases and J gave up 2 bases, with 23 bases separating them.

This clonotype has only a few counts. The genes are TRBV29-1 and TRBJ2-5, with 9 positions matching TRBD2. CDR3 length: 13 amino acids. In germline, CDR1 is SQVTM, CDR2 ANQGSEA. J was trimmed by 2 bases and V by 7 bases; bases with no gene match: 5. The CDR3 nucleotides are TGCAGCGGCGGACTAGCGAGGCAAGAGACCCAGTACTTC. Encoded protein: CSGGLARQETQYF.

This clonotype turned up a few times. The gene calls are TRBV12-3 or TRBV12-4 and TRBJ1-2; D might be TRBD1 (5 bases). V shed 2 bases and J shed 2 bases, with 9 bases lying between them. The CDR3 extends over 14 amino acids. CDR3 residues: CASSLRGANYGYTF. The CDR3 DNA reads TGTGCCAGCAGTTTACGGGGCGCGAACTATGGCTACACCTTC.

The rearrangement uses TRBV6-5 and TRBJ2-6; 9 bases match TRBD2. From germline, CDR1 is MNHEY and CDR2 SVGAGI. The V gene end was trimmed by 0 bases and the J gene end by 0 bases; junction bases not matched to a gene: 6. This CDR3 region has 19 residues. This CDR3 reads CASSYSRLAGTSGANVLTF. The CDR3 DNA reads as TGTGCCAGCAGTTACTCGAGGCTAGCGGGAACCTCTGGGGCCAACGTCCTGACTTTC.

This clonotype has only a few counts. The chain combines TRBV7-8 with TRBJ2-5, with 8 bases identical to TRBD2. This CDR3 spans 18 amino acids. With V trimmed by 1 base and J by 2 bases, 12 bases remained unmatched. CDR1 is SGHVS and CDR2 is FQNEAQ in the germline V gene. The CDR3 DNA reads as TGTGCCAGCAGCTTAGTAGGCTATAGCGGGAAACCGCAAGAGACCCAGTACTTC. This gives the protein CASSLVGYSGKPQETQYF.

This clonotype appeared a few times. The V gene is TRBV4-1, the J gene TRBJ2-5; weak D call: TRBD1 (6 bases). Germline CDR1 and CDR2: MGHRA and YSYEKL. Trimming left V 4 bases short and J 4 bases short, with 16 bases between. The CDR3 sequence is 15 residues long. This CDR3 reads CASSRVSQGLETQYF. CDR3 coding DNA: TGCGCCAGCAGCCGAGTCTCCCAGGGGCTAGAGACCCAGTACTTC.

The chain is built from TRBV28 and TRBJ1-1; D not certain. Trimming stripped 3 bases from V and 6 bases from J, with 17 bases between. This CDR3 has 15 amino acids. The germline V gene encodes CDR1 MDHEN and CDR2 SYDVKM. The CDR3 DNA is TGTGCCAGCAGTTTCCCCCCAGCGGGTCTGGCTGAAGCTTTCTTT. Protein product: CASSFPPAGLAEAFF. The variable domain in full, completed from reference TRBV28 and TRBJ1-1, reads DVKVTQSSRYLVKRTGEKVFLECVQDMDHENMFWYRQDPGLGLRLIYFSYDVKMKEKGDIPEGYSVSREKKERFSLILESASTNQTSMYLCASSFPPAGLAEAFFGQGTRLTVV.

This clonotype occurred a few times. Written as DNA, the CDR3 is TGTGCCAGCAGCTTAGGCGGGGTTAGCCAGCCCCAGCATTTT. This gives the protein CASSLGGVSQPQHF. The chain employs TRBV27 and TRBJ1-5; D remains unclear. Per germline, CDR1 MNHEY and CDR2 SMNVEV (reference sequence). V lost 6 bases and J lost 7, with 16 bases in between. CDR3 size: 14 residues.

This clonotype came up a few times. This chain joins TRBV20-1 and TRBJ2-1; 7 positions match TRBD2. V lost 0 bases, J lost 1 base, and 6 bases stayed unmatched. Per germline, CDR1 DFQATT and CDR2 SNEGSKA (reference sequence). The CDR3 length is 16 residues. Here the CDR3 reads CSARDQTSPSYNEQFF. DNA of the CDR3: TGCAGTGCTAGAGATCAGACTAGCCCATCCTACAATGAGCAGTTCTTC.

This clonotype was picked up a small number of times. The V and J genes are TRBV4-2 and TRBJ2-7; D might be TRBD1 (6 bases). Germline V gene lookup returns CDR1 LGHNA and CDR2 YNFKEQ. Trimming removed 4 bases from V and 4 bases from J, with 14 bases in between. This CDR3 contains 14 residues. The CDR3 is CASSPRQGRYEQYF. DNA for the CDR3: TGTGCCAGCAGCCCAAGGCAGGGGCGTTACGAGCAGTACTTC.